Here is one TCR beta chain with its context. In this sample, this clonotype turned up many times. It has no known antigen specificity. Within one base of it there is no much larger clone, and no base qualities were kept. This sample is part of a study of CD8 T cells in ankylosing spondylitis (dated by TCRdb to about 2017). About the full investigation: T cell receptor beta repertoires were profiled in healthy donors and ankylosing spondylitis patients so that disease-linked TCR variants could be found. The whole study cohort included 85 to 120 healthy donors and roughly 24 ankylosing spondylitis patients. Peripheral blood samples were taken, and synovial fluid was additionally collected from ankylosing spondylitis patients.

The study at large found these results: According to the report, matched synovial fluid samples from ankylosing spondylitis patients were significantly enriched for the disease-linked clones. The disease-linked clones had a CD8+ phenotype and were found at relatively low frequencies in peripheral blood. Some of the motif variants had been reported before in the synovial fluid and blood of reactive arthritis patients, a finding that suggests common disease-initiation mechanisms. Blood from ankylosing spondylitis patients appeared to be characterized by a TCR beta motif made up of seven or eight highly homologous amino acid variants.

CDR1 and CDR2 are read off the germline V gene as SGHTA and FQGNSA. For this chain, trimming is 3 bases at the V end and 5 bases at the J end, and the number of junction bases without a gene match is 0. Inclusive of the bounding cysteine and phenylalanine, the CDR3 is 12 residues long. Only the CDR3 DNA stays, 36 bases, in frame from base 1. The instrument given in TCRdb is Illumina HiSeq 2500. Quantitative 5'-RACE with molecular barcodes was used to prepare TCR beta libraries. The authors' pipeline ran thus. A new computational method based on a probabilistic model of VDJ rearrangement was used to identify disease-linked TCR variants. TCRdb reran the public reads through fastp at Q25 and MiXCR, keeping productive beta chains. Rows are unified per CDR3 protein, each entry keeping the most common DNA and genes. None of the V and J calls come from the authors' own analysis; TCRdb made them. The sample table shows around 890,000 distinct CDR3 sequences, and approximately 12% are seen once. In total, the top ten clones hold around 0.51% of the sample.

Specimen: blood, either unsorted or a sorted T cell fraction (not recorded which). The sequence was obtained from a male donor with ankylosing spondylitis. The chain is encoded by TRBV7-2 joined to TRBJ2-5; a stretch of 7 junction bases matches TRBD1. The bases are TGTGCCAGCAGCTTCAGGGGGGAGACCCAGTACTTC. Its amino acids are CASSFRGETQYF. When the CDR3 is completed using the reference TRBV7-2 and TRBJ2-5 genes on either side, the full variable domain is GAGVSQSPSNKVTEKGKDVELRCDPISGHTALYWYRQSLGQGLEFLIYFQGNSAPDKSGLPSDRFSAERTGGSVSTLTIQRTQQEDSAVYLCASSFRGETQYFGPGTRLLVL.